This T cell receptor (beta chain) is from a study of control samples from healthy donors and cancer patients. The CDR3 contains 14 residues. With 1 base removed from V and 4 bases from J, the gap between germline ends came to 8 bases. Germline CDR1 and CDR2: SGHTA and FQGNSA. Profiled with immunoSEQ multiplex PCR; TCRdb holds only in-frame clones, not every one. Seen here are about 89,000 clones, more than 75% observed once, and the top ten hold over 2%. The chain joins TRBV7-2 to TRBJ1-5; D gene uncertain. The sequencing input was blood. This receptor was identified in a woman aged 40 to 50 in good health. The CDR3 DNA follows: TGTGCCAGCAGCTTAGAAGGCGCAAATCAGCCCCAGCATTTT. This translates into CASSLEGANQPQHF.